The count of the clone carrying this T cell receptor (beta chain) is one. These data are taken from a study of blood T cell repertoires in COVID-19. Whole-study context: Samples of COVID-19 (acute and convalescent) were obtained from the United States, Italy and Spain.

Authors' analysis steps: Scientists estimated how many nucleated cells there were by amplifying reference gene primers. Libraries were prepared by immunoSEQ multiplex PCR; TCRdb keeps only in-frame clonotypes and omits some of them. The D gene and trimming were derived from the DNA, and the V and J assignments and clone size from that table. The repertoire holds a few hundred thousand clones, with roughly 85% as singletons. The specimen sequenced was peripheral blood. This TCR came from a woman aged 18-29 years with acute or convalescent COVID-19.

The CDR3 DNA reads TGTGCCAGCAACAACCCCGGACAGGGGAATGGCTACACCTTC. Amino acid sequence: CASNNPGQGNGYTF. The chain employs TRBV9 and TRBJ1-2; 9 nucleotides match TRBD1. CDR3 length equals 14 residues. The V segment lost 6 bases and the J segment 6 bases; nucleotides outside the gene matches: 9. Germline CDR1 reads SGDLS; CDR2 reads YYNGEE.